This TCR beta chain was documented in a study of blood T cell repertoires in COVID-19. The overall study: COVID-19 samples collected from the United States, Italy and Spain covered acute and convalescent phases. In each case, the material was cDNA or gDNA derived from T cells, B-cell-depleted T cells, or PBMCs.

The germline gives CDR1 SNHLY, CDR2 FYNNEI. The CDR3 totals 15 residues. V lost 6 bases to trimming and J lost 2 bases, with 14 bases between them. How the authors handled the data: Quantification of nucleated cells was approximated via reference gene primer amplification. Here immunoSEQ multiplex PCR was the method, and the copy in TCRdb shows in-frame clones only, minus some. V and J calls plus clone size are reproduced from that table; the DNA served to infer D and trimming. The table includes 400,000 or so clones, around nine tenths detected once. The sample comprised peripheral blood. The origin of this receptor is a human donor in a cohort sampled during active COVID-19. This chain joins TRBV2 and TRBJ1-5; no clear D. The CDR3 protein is CASRGGNQGNQPQHF. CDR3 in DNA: TGTGCCAGCAGAGGAGGGAACCAGGGCAATCAGCCCCAGCATTTT. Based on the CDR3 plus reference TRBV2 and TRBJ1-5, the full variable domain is EPEVTQTPSHQVTQMGQEVILRCVPISNHLYFYWYRQILGQKVEFLVSFYNNEISEKSEIFDDQFSVERPDGSNFTLKIRSTKLEDSAMYFCASRGGNQGNQPQHFGDGTRLSIL.